The TCR beta chain described here comes from a study of blood T cell repertoires in COVID-19. Study as a whole: PBMCs, B-cell-depleted T cells, or T cells were the source of the cDNA or gDNA that made up the material.

The cohort comprised adults aged about 18 to 90 years residing in approximately 25 US areas. Symptom resolution, clearance, or two negative PCRs marked donors in Cohort 3 as recovered. TCRdb's table, derived via immunoSEQ multiplex PCR, lists solely in-frame clones and lacks some. The sample yields almost 65,000 clones, around nine tenths seen once. Germline trimming cut 1 base from V and 4 bases from J; bases unmatched to any gene: 3. Germline V gene data show CDR1 as LNHDA and CDR2 as SQIVND (reference sequence). The CDR3 is 14 amino acids. The clonotype was recovered from a woman aged 40 to 50 who had recovered from COVID-19. The chain uses TRBV19 and TRBJ1-2; the match to TRBD1 covers 7 bases. Sequenced: PBMCs or T cells enriched from blood (not recorded which). CDR3 protein: CASSIVGTVYGYTF. The CDR3 coding sequence is TGTGCCAGTAGTATAGTAGGGACAGTCTATGGCTACACCTTC.